This paragraph covers one T cell receptor beta chain sequence. Its target is not known. The CDR3 sequence is 15 residues long. The V gene's germline CDR1 is SQVTM and CDR2 ANQGSEA. Trimming at V came to 2 bases and at J to 6 bases, leaving 11 bases not matched to a gene. This record belongs to a study of T cells after yellow fever vaccination. The study's findings and limits: Relatively few clonotypes were ones that appeared in both CD4 and CD8 compartments. FACS-sorted repertoires might harbor abundant contaminating clonotypes from the bulk population.

Template switching with 5'RACE generated the TCR cDNA and added a universal primer site and UMIs. MiXCR, run by TCRdb on the 5' RACE reads, gives a single entry per CDR3 protein. The sample yields about 630,000 distinct CDR3 sequences, over 9% seen once. This sample comprised PBMCs, obtained on the day of the yellow fever booster vaccination. This chain connects TRBV29-1 to TRBJ1-2; 8 bases match TRBD1. The TCR comes from a man in his thirties or forties who received the YFV17D yellow fever vaccine. The CDR3 nucleotides are TGCAGCGTTGAATGGTCCCCCGGACAGGGAGATGGCTACACCTTC. This encodes CSVEWSPGQGDGYTF.